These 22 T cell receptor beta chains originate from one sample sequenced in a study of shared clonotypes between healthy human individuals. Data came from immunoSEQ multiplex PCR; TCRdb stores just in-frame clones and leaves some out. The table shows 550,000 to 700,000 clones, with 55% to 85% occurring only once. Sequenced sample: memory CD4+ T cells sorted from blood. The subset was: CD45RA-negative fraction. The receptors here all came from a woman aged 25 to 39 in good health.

The chain's CDR3 is CASSFSLGQGAREQFF. The CDR3 DNA reads TGTGCCAGCAGCTTTTCCCTGGGACAGGGGGCAAGGGAGCAGTTCTTC. This rearrangement joins TRBV5-8 to TRBJ2-1; 12 positions agree with TRBD1. V gave up 2 bases and J gave up 10 bases; unmatched junction bases: 10. The germline V gene encodes CDR1 SGHTS and CDR2 YDEGEE. The CDR3 totals 16 residues.

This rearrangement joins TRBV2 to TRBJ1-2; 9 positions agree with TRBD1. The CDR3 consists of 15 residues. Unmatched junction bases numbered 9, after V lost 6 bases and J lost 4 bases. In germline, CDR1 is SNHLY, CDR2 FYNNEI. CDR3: CASREPGQGGYGYTF. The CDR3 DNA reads TGTGCCAGCAGAGAACCGGGACAGGGAGGCTATGGCTACACCTTC. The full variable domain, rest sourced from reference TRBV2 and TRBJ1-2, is EPEVTQTPSHQVTQMGQEVILRCVPISNHLYFYWYRQILGQKVEFLVSFYNNEISEKSEIFDDQFSVERPDGSNFTLKIRSTKLEDSAMYFCASREPGQGGYGYTFGSGTRLTVV.

The CDR3 DNA is TGTGCCAGCAGTTATTCCCCGGGACAGGGGGCCCACGAGCAGTACTTC. Translated: CASSYSPGQGAHEQYF. The chain joins TRBV25-1 to TRBJ2-7, with TRBD1 identical over 12 bases. Germline V gives CDR1 MGHDK, CDR2 SYGVNS. Trimming cost V 5 bases and J 5 bases; bases outside gene matches: 10. This CDR3 is 16 amino acids long.

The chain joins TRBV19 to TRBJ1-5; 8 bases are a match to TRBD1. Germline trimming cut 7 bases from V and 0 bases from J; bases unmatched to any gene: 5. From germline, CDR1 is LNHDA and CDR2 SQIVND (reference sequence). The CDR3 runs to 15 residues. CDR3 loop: CASTRTGNSNQPQHF. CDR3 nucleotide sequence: TGTGCCAGTACCCGGACAGGGAATAGCAATCAGCCCCAGCATTTT.

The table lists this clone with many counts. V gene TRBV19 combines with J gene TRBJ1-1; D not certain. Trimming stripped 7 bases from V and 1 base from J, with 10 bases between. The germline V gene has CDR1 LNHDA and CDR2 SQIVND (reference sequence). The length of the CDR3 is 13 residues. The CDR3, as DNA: TGTGCCAGTAATCCGGGAGAGAACACTGAAGCTTTCTTT. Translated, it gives CASNPGENTEAFF.

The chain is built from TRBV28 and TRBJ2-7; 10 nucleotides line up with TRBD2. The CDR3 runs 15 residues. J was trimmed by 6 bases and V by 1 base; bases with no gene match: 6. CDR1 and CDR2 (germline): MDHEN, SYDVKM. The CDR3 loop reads CASSLSSSGRAEQYF. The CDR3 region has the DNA TGTGCCAGCAGTTTATCCTCTAGCGGGAGAGCCGAGCAGTACTTC.

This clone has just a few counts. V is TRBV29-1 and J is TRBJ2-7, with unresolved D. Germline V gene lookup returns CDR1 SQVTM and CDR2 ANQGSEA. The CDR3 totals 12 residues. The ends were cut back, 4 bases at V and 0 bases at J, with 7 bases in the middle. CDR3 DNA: TGCAGCGTTGCCAAAGACTCCTACGAGCAGTACTTC. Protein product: CSVAKDSYEQYF.

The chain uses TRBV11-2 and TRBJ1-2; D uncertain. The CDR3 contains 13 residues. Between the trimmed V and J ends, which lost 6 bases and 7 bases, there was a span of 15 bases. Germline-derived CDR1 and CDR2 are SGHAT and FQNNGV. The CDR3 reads CASSQSAGSGYTF. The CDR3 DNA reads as TGTGCCAGCAGTCAAAGCGCGGGGTCTGGCTACACCTTC.

CDR3 bases: TGTGCCAGCAGCGACGGTGTGGGGGAGCTGTTTTTT. Translation: CASSDGVGELFF. The V gene is TRBV5-6, the J gene TRBJ2-2; D gene ambiguous. In germline, CDR1 is SGHDT, CDR2 YYEEEE. The germline V and J ends were trimmed by 4 bases and 8 bases, with 9 bases remaining between them. The CDR3 runs to 12 residues.

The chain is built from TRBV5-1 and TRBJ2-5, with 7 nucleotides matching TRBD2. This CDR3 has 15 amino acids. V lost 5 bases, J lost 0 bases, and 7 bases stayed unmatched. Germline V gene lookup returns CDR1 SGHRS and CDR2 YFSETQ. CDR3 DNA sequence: TGCGCCAGCAGTCTGGGTCGGGGGGACCAAGAGACCCAGTACTTC. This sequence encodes CASSLGRGDQETQYF.

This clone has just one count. The CDR3 spells CASSPGQGDSGANVLTF. The CDR3 DNA sequence: TGTGCCAGCAGCCCAGGACAGGGTGACTCTGGGGCCAACGTCCTGACTTTC. The chain carries TRBV11-3 and TRBJ2-6; 8 positions match TRBD1. This CDR3 has 17 amino acids. V lost 5 bases to trimming and J lost 0 bases; unmatched junction nucleotides: 6. The germline CDR1 and CDR2 sequences are SGHNT and YENEEA.

Here the CDR3 DNA reads TGTGCTAGTGCCCCAGGGGGGGTATACAATGAGCAGTTCTTC. This translates into CASAPGGVYNEQFF. The V call is TRBV12-5, the J call TRBJ2-1, with D perhaps being TRBD1 or TRBD2 (7 bases each). The CDR3 extends over 14 amino acids. Germline CDR1 and CDR2: LGHNT and FRNRAP. The ends were cut back, 7 bases at V and 4 bases at J, with 14 bases in the middle.

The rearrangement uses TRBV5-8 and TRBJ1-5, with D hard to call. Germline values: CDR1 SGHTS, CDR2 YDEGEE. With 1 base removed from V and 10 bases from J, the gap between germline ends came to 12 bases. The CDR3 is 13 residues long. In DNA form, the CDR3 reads TGTGCCAGCAGCTTGAACTATTTTTCTCCCCAGCATTTT. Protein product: CASSLNYFSPQHF.

As DNA, the CDR3 is TGTGCCAGCAGTCCACTTTCAGGAATTCAGGACAAATACACCTTC. It codes for CASSPLSGIQDKYTF. This sequence joins TRBV27 and TRBJ1-2, with D possibly being TRBD1 (5 bases). The V end was cut by 5 bases, the J end by 11 bases, with 24 bases between. This CDR3 spans 15 amino acids. Germline V lookup: CDR1 MNHEY, CDR2 SMNVEV (reference sequence).

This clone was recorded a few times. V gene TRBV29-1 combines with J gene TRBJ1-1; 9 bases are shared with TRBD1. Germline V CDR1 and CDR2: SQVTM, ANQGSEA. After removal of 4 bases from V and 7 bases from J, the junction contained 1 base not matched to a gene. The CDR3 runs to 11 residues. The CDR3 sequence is CSVGQGVEAFF. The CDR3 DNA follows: TGCAGCGTTGGACAGGGGGTTGAAGCTTTCTTT.

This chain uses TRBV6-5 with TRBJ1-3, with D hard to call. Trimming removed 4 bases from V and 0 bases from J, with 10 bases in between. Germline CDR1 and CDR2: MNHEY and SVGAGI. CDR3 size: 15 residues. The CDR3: CASSLQRDSGNTIYF. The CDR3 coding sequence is TGTGCCAGCAGTTTACAGCGCGACTCTGGAAACACCATATATTTT.

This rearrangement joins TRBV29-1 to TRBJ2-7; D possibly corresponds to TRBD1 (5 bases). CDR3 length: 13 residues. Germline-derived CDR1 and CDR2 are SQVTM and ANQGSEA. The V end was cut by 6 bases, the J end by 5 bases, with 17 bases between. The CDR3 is CSVEKQERHEQYF. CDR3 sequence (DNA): TGCAGCGTCGAGAAACAGGAGAGACACGAGCAGTACTTC.

The CDR3, as DNA: TGTGCCAGCAGTGTCAGGGCCTACAGCACTGAAGCTTTCTTT. It encodes CASSVRAYSTEAFF. The V call is TRBV6-5, the J call TRBJ1-1; D might be TRBD1 (5 bases). V was clipped by 5 bases and J by 4 bases, with 14 bases between them. Germline CDR1 reads MNHEY; CDR2 reads SVGAGI. CDR3 size: 14 residues.

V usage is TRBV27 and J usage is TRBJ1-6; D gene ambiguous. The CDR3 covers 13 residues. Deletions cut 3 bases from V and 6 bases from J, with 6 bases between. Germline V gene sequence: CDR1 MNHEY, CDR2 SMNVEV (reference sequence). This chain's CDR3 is CASSFWPNSPLHF. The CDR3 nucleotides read TGTGCCAGCAGTTTTTGGCCTAATTCACCCCTCCACTTT.

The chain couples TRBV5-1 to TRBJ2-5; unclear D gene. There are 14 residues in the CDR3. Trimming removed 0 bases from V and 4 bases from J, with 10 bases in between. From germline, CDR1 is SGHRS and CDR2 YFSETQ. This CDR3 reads CASSLALGVETQYF. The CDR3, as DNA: TGCGCCAGCAGCTTGGCCCTAGGCGTAGAGACCCAGTACTTC.

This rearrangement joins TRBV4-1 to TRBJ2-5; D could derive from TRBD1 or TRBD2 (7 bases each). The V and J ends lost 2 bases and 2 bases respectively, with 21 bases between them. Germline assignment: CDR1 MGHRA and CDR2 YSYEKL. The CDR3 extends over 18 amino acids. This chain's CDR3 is CASSQQFRQGGGQETQYF. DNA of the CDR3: TGCGCCAGCAGCCAACAATTTCGACAGGGCGGGGGTCAAGAGACCCAGTACTTC.

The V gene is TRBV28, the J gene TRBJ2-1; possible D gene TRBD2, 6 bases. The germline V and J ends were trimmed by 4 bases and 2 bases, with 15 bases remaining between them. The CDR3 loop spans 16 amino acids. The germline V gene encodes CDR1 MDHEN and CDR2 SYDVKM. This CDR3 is CASSSSGTQTYNEQFF. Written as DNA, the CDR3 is TGTGCCAGCAGTTCCTCCGGGACTCAAACCTACAATGAGCAGTTCTTC.